These 29 T cell receptor beta chains were all obtained from the same sample, sequenced in a study of Tregs in tolerant kidney transplant recipients. Sequencing was performed with immunoSEQ multiplex PCR; in TCRdb, only in-frame clones are kept and a portion is missing. The repertoire holds tens of thousands of clones, with about 91% as singletons. Recipients received nonmyeloablative bone marrow transplants from related graft donors, with transient mixed chimerism. The input for sequencing was CD4+ T cells from blood (PBMCs), taken 24 months after the transplant. These receptors originate from a human patient who received a combined kidney and bone marrow transplant. These T cells may partly come from the graft donor.

The gene calls are TRBV5-4 and TRBJ2-3; 7 bases are a match to TRBD2. The junction had 8 bases not matched to a gene; V was cut back by 2 bases and J by 2 bases. There are 16 residues in the CDR3. CDR1 and CDR2 (germline): SGHNT, YYREEE (reference sequence). DNA of the CDR3: TGTGCCAGCAGCTTATTCGCTAGCGGAGACACAGATACGCAGTATTTT. Translating gives CASSLFASGDTDTQYF.

V gene TRBV5-4 combines with J gene TRBJ2-1; 10 bases align to TRBD2. V shed 5 bases, J shed 9 bases, and the junction held 8 bases outside the gene matches. CDR1 and CDR2 (germline): SGHNT, YYREEE (reference sequence). CDR3 length equals 14 residues. The CDR3 is CASRRAGGPFEQFF. In DNA, the CDR3 is TGTGCCAGCAGACGAGCGGGAGGGCCGTTTGAGCAGTTCTTC.

This chain joins TRBV11-3 and TRBJ2-7, with D possibly TRBD2 on 6 matching bases. CDR1 SGHNT and CDR2 YENEEA come from the germline V gene. V was shortened by 8 bases and J by 4 bases, with 18 bases between the two germline ends. There are 14 residues in the CDR3. CDR3 nucleotide sequence: TGTGCCAGCGGCCGGAGGCTAGCGCAATACGAGCAGTACTTC. Its protein is CASGRRLAQYEQYF.

This chain uses TRBV7-8 with TRBJ2-7; weak D call: TRBD2 (7 bases). This CDR3 contains 14 residues. Germline V gene sequence: CDR1 SGHVS, CDR2 FQNEAQ. Trimming shortened V by 1 base and J by 4 bases, and 11 bases separated the two germline ends. CDR3 amino acids: CASSLERGAYEQYF. The CDR3 DNA sequence: TGTGCCAGCAGCTTAGAACGGGGGGCGTACGAGCAGTACTTC. The entire variable domain, with the rest obtained from reference TRBV7-8 and TRBJ2-7, is as follows: GAGVSQSPRYKVAKRGQDVALRCDPISGHVSLFWYQQALGQGPEFLTYFQNEAQLDKSGLPSDRFFAERPEGSVSTLKIQRTQQEDSAVYLCASSLERGAYEQYFGPGTRLTVT.

The chain joins TRBV30 to TRBJ1-1; no definite D call. Germline CDR1 is GTSNPN and CDR2 is SVGIG (reference sequence). The CDR3 has 11 amino acids. Trimming stripped 4 bases from V and 11 bases from J, with 14 bases between. This CDR3 reads CAWKRVWEAFF. CDR3 DNA sequence: TGTGCCTGGAAAAGAGTGTGGGAGGCTTTCTTT.

J is TRBJ2-1 and V is TRBV7-2, with TRBD1 matching over 8 bases. J lost 2 bases, V lost 5 bases, and 5 bases had no gene match. This CDR3 spans 15 amino acids. CDR1 and CDR2 (germline): SGHTA, FQGNSA. CDR3 in amino acids: CASSTLQGAYNEQFF. CDR3 bases: TGTGCCAGCAGCACGCTACAGGGGGCCTACAATGAGCAGTTCTTC.

V gene TRBV5-1 combines with J gene TRBJ2-1; possible D gene TRBD2, 5 bases. This CDR3 has 16 amino acids. V lost 0 bases and J lost 0, with 10 bases in between. Germline V CDR1 and CDR2: SGHRS, YFSETQ. The CDR3 loop is CASSLVRASSYNEQFF. The CDR3 DNA follows: TGCGCCAGCAGCTTGGTGCGGGCGAGCTCCTACAATGAGCAGTTCTTC.

The rearrangement joins TRBV15 to TRBJ2-3, with 8 bases aligning to TRBD2. This CDR3 spans 14 amino acids. From germline, CDR1 is LNHNV and CDR2 YYDKDF (reference sequence). Trimming cost V 3 bases and J 5 bases; bases outside gene matches: 4. The CDR3 sequence is CATSRGTSVDTQYF. CDR3 DNA sequence: TGTGCCACCAGCAGGGGGACTAGTGTAGATACGCAGTATTTT.

The gene calls are TRBV21-1 and TRBJ2-5; TRBD2 is taken as the D call from the table, unchecked against the DNA. TRBV21-1 is a pseudogene segment. The CDR3 extends over 24 amino acids. The DNA of the CDR3 is TGTGCCAGCAGCAAATCGATTAGAATTCACAGCGAAATAAGACCTAGCGGGTGGGGGGAGACCCAGTACTTC. It encodes CASSKSIRIHSEIRPSGWGETQYF.

This clone appeared a single time. The chain recombines TRBV5-4 with TRBJ2-1; 10 positions agree with TRBD2. After removal of 0 bases from V and 8 bases from J, the junction contained 5 bases not matched to a gene. The V gene's germline CDR1 is SGHNT and CDR2 YYREEE (reference sequence). CDR3 length: 15 amino acids. CDR3 protein: CASSLEASGGDEQFF. The CDR3 DNA is TGTGCCAGCAGCTTGGAGGCTAGCGGGGGCGATGAGCAGTTCTTC.

CDR3 in amino acids: CASSIDSVGYGYTF. CDR3 DNA: TGTGCCAGTAGTATCGACAGCGTAGGCTATGGCTACACCTTC. The J gene is TRBJ1-2, the V gene TRBV19, with D possibly being TRBD1 (5 bases). CDR1 LNHDA and CDR2 SQIVND come from the germline V gene (reference sequence). The CDR3 contains 14 residues. Trimming pared 3 bases from V and 4 bases from J, leaving 12 bases between.

The chain links TRBV18 to TRBJ2-3; TRBD1 agrees at 7 bases. The J segment lost 0 bases and the V segment lost 0 bases, leaving 0 bases of the junction unmatched. The CDR3 runs 15 residues. CDR1 is KGHSH and CDR2 is LQKENI in the germline V gene. DNA for the CDR3: TGTGCCAGCTCACCACCGGGACAGAGCACAGATACGCAGTATTTT. Translating gives CASSPPGQSTDTQYF.

The J gene is TRBJ2-2, the V gene TRBV4-2; TRBD2 matches at 8 bases. This CDR3 is 16 amino acids long. The V and J ends lost 2 bases and 7 bases, in that order; junction bases with no gene match: 9. CDR1 LGHNA and CDR2 YNFKEQ come from the germline V gene. The CDR3 bases are TGTGCCAGCAGCCAACCAGATGGACTAGCAGGCGGGGAGCTGTTTTTT. Translating gives CASSQPDGLAGGELFF.

This chain uses TRBV18 with TRBJ1-3; maybe TRBD1 (5 bases). Trimming left V 2 bases short and J 0 bases short, with 11 bases between. This CDR3 is 16 amino acids long. The V gene's germline CDR1 is KGHSH and CDR2 LQKENI. Written as DNA, the CDR3 is TGTGCCAGCTCACCAGGGGCGACCAGCTCTGGAAACACCATATATTTT. As protein: CASSPGATSSGNTIYF.

The chain employs TRBV11-3 and TRBJ1-2; D ambiguous. Germline values: CDR1 SGHNT, CDR2 YENEEA. V was shortened by 1 base and J by 2 bases, with 8 bases between the two germline ends. The CDR3 length is 14 residues. In DNA, the CDR3 is TGTGCCAGCAGCTTAGTTCCGCAGAACTATGGCTACACCTTC. Its protein product is CASSLVPQNYGYTF.

The gene calls are TRBV30 and TRBJ1-2; D is ambiguous. This CDR3 has 13 residues. The V and J ends lost 2 bases and 6 bases respectively, with 13 bases between them. CDR1 and CDR2 from the germline V gene are GTSNPN and SVGIG (reference sequence). CDR3 in DNA: TGTGCCTGGAGTCCCCTCCGGTTGGATGGCTACACCTTC. Its translation is CAWSPLRLDGYTF. Complete variable domain (other parts from reference TRBV30 and TRBJ1-2): SQTIHQWPATLVQPVGSPLSLECTVEGTSNPNLYWYRQAAGRGLQLLFYSVGIGQISSEVPQNLSASRPQDRQFILSSKKLLLSDSGFYLCAWSPLRLDGYTFGSGTRLTVV.

This CDR3 reads CASSFDGRAQETQYF. CDR3 nucleotides: TGTGCCAGCAGCTTTGACGGGAGGGCCCAAGAGACCCAGTACTTC. The chain joins TRBV7-2 to TRBJ2-5; 8 positions match TRBD2. Germline CDR1 is SGHTA and CDR2 is FQGNSA. The CDR3 totals 15 residues. With V trimmed by 3 bases and J by 1 base, 4 bases remained unmatched.

The CDR3 DNA reads as TGTGCCAGTAGTACCCCTCGAGGAGGGCGGACTGAAGCTTTCTTT. This translates into CASSTPRGGRTEAFF. V gene TRBV19 combines with J gene TRBJ1-1; D is undetermined. The CDR3 loop spans 15 amino acids. Germline CDR1 reads LNHDA; CDR2 reads SQIVND (reference sequence). V dropped 4 bases and J dropped 5 bases, with 17 bases sitting between them.

The V call is TRBV21-1, the J call TRBJ2-3; the D call of TRBD1 is as the table states it, not checked on the DNA. TRBV21-1 is recorded as a pseudogene. This CDR3 is built from 15 residues. CDR3 sequence reads: CASSTPGQCTDTQYF. The CDR3 DNA reads as TGTGCCAGCAGCACACCGGGACAGTGCACAGATACGCAGTATTTT.

V is TRBV6-6 and J is TRBJ2-7; 8 bases match TRBD1. The CDR3 is 15 amino acids. Germline V lookup: CDR1 MNHNY, CDR2 SVGAGI (reference sequence). Unmatched junction bases numbered 4, after V lost 0 bases and J lost 3 bases. CDR3 loop: CASSYSPGGLYEQYF. In DNA form, the CDR3 reads TGTGCCAGCAGTTACTCTCCAGGGGGCCTCTACGAGCAGTACTTC.

This chain connects TRBV4-3 to TRBJ1-5; possible D gene TRBD1, 5 bases. The V gene's germline CDR1 is LGHNA and CDR2 YSLEER. Deletions cut 4 bases from V and 5 bases from J, with 18 bases between. The CDR3 totals 16 residues. CDR3 amino acids: CASSRHLGGGDQPQHF. The CDR3 bases are TGCGCCAGCAGCCGCCACCTGGGGGGGGGAGATCAGCCCCAGCATTTT.

The V call is TRBV30, the J call TRBJ2-3; 10 bases agree with TRBD1. The V segment lost 7 bases and the J segment 6 bases; nucleotides outside the gene matches: 4. This CDR3 is built from 12 residues. CDR1 and CDR2 (germline): GTSNPN, SVGIG (reference sequence). CDR3 nucleotides: TGTGCCTTGGGACAGGGGATTGATACGCAGTATTTT. Encoded protein: CALGQGIDTQYF.

This chain joins TRBV7-7 and TRBJ2-3; TRBD2 matches 7 bases. Germline-derived CDR1 and CDR2 are SSHAT and FNYEAQ (reference sequence). This CDR3 has 17 amino acids. With 2 bases clipped from V and 2 bases from J, the junction kept 10 bases outside the gene matches. This chain's CDR3 is CASSLFGGGPNTDTQYF. CDR3 nucleotide sequence: TGTGCCAGCAGCTTATTCGGGGGAGGGCCAAACACAGATACGCAGTATTTT.

The V and J genes are TRBV13 and TRBJ2-5; 11 bases map to TRBD2. The CDR3 covers 16 residues. The V segment lost 0 bases and the J segment 2 bases; nucleotides outside the gene matches: 2. Germline V gene lookup returns CDR1 PRHDT and CDR2 FYEKMQ (reference sequence). The CDR3 region has the DNA TGTGCCAGCAGCTTAGGCCTAGCGGGGGGTCAAGAGACCCAGTACTTC. This encodes CASSLGLAGGQETQYF.

This rearrangement joins TRBV29-1 to TRBJ1-1, with D perhaps matching TRBD1 (5 bases). The CDR3 has 14 residues. Germline V gene sequence: CDR1 SQVTM, CDR2 ANQGSEA. Between the trimmed V and J ends, which lost 2 bases and 7 bases, there was a span of 17 bases. The CDR3 DNA sequence: TGCAGCGTTGAAAAAGGAGGGGTCGAGGATGAAGCTTTCTTT. Translated, it gives CSVEKGGVEDEAFF.

The rearrangement links TRBV30 to TRBJ1-3, with D uncertain. CDR1 and CDR2 (germline): GTSNPN, SVGIG (reference sequence). Trimming pared 1 base from V and 8 bases from J, leaving 6 bases between. The CDR3 covers 11 residues. This chain's CDR3 is CAWSEIDTIYF. The CDR3 DNA follows: TGTGCCTGGAGTGAAATAGACACCATATATTTT.

The chain employs TRBV7-3 and TRBJ2-1, with TRBD2 matching over 9 bases. The CDR3 covers 15 residues. CDR1 is SGHTA and CDR2 is FQGTGA in the germline V gene. Trimming at V came to 8 bases and at J to 6 bases, leaving 11 bases not matched to a gene. The CDR3 region is CASRLAGGPTNEQFF. The DNA for the CDR3 is TGTGCCAGCCGACTGGCGGGGGGGCCCACCAATGAGCAGTTCTTC.

The chain carries TRBV28 and TRBJ2-7; D is perhaps TRBD1 (6 bases). Germline V lookup: CDR1 MDHEN, CDR2 SYDVKM. V lost 8 bases and J 0 bases, leaving 20 bases between the germline ends. The CDR3 is 16 amino acids. DNA of the CDR3: TGTGCCAGCTCCTTTCGACAGGAAACCCCCTCCTACGAGCAGTACTTC. Amino acids: CASSFRQETPSYEQYF.

The chain has TRBV4-2 and TRBJ2-5; TRBD2 agrees at 7 bases. Germline lookup yields CDR1 LGHNA and CDR2 YNFKEQ. After removal of 1 base from V and 5 bases from J, the junction contained 13 bases not matched to a gene. The CDR3 is 17 amino acids. The CDR3 here is CASSQARARGVGETQYF. The CDR3 region has the DNA TGTGCCAGCAGCCAAGCCCGGGCACGGGGGGTAGGGGAGACCCAGTACTTC.